The present entry profiles one T cell receptor (beta chain) with its context. The same CDR3 arises from other DNA sequences in this sample as well. This sample was included in a study of blood T cell repertoires in COVID-19. Background on the study: PBMCs, B-cell-depleted T cells, or T cells were the source of the cDNA or gDNA that made up the material.

In terms of age and location, participants ranged from roughly 18 to 100 years and lived in about 25 US areas. Allocation to cohorts depended on clinical history reported by the participants. CDR3 size: 15 residues. CDR1 and CDR2 from the germline V gene are MNHNS and SASEGT. The germline V and J ends were trimmed by 0 bases and 1 base, with 9 bases remaining between them. As handled by the study authors: Reference gene primer amplification yielded estimated nucleated cell counts. Measured with immunoSEQ multiplex PCR; TCRdb has only the in-frame clones, and not every one. V and J calls and clone size are given by that table; D and trimming were obtained from the DNA. In the table there are 300,000 to 500,000 clones, roughly 90% of which are singletons.

Input material: PBMCs or T cells enriched from blood (not recorded which). The rearrangement uses TRBV6-1 and TRBJ1-1; weak D call: TRBD1 (6 bases). This receptor was identified in a woman aged 25-40 years with acute COVID-19. The DNA of the CDR3 is TGTGCCAGCAGTGAAGCAGGGACAACGAACACTGAAGCTTTCTTT. Its translation is CASSEAGTTNTEAFF.